A selection of T cell receptor beta chains follows, all from one sample in a study of PD-L1 blockade in urothelial cancer. TCRdb's copy holds only in-frame clones and misses some; the assay was immunoSEQ multiplex PCR. Of around 100,000 clones listed, approximately 89% are singletons. This specimen consisted of PBMCs, obtained around atezolizumab (anti-PD-L1) treatment. Receptors were obtained from a man in his sixties with urothelial cancer. Both conserved end residues are part of each CDR3. A D gene is named only where the DNA matches it firmly. Clone size is not always given. Where it is, it says once, few, many or a class for expanded clones.

v_gene	abundance	j_gene	d_gene	CDR3nt	CDR3aa
TRBV29-1	NA	TRBJ2-7	NA	TGCAGCGTTGAGGGACATAACTCCTACGAGCAGTACTTC	CSVEGHNSYEQYF
TRBV5-1	once	TRBJ2-1	TRBD2	TGCGCCAGCAGCAGGACGGGGCAGCGGGAGTCGGTTGGTGAGCAGTTCTTC	CASSRTGQRESVGEQFF
TRBV4-1	NA	TRBJ2-5	NA	TGCGCCAGCAGCCAAGATAGAGGTGCCTACTCAGCAGAGACCCAGTACTTC	CASSQDRGAYSAETQYF
TRBV4-3	NA	TRBJ1-1	TRBD1	TGCGCCAGCAGCAAGACGACAGGGCCGGGCGCTGAAGCTTTCTTT	CASSKTTGPGAEAFF
TRBV7-9	NA	TRBJ1-1	NA	TGTGCCAGCAGCAAAGGGGTGAACACTGAAGCTTTCTTT	CASSKGVNTEAFF
TRBV7-7	NA	TRBJ2-2	TRBD2	TGTGCTAGCAGCTTGGTAGCGGGCGCGAACACCGGGGAGCTGTTTTTT	CASSLVAGANTGELFF
TRBV7-2	NA	TRBJ1-1	TRBD1	TGTGCCAGCAGCGCGGGACAGGGTGGGTACACTGAAGCTTTCTTT	CASSAGQGGYTEAFF
TRBV7-3	once	TRBJ2-7	NA	TGTGCCAGCAGCTGGGGGGGGCAGATCTACGAGCAGTACTTC	CASSWGGQIYEQYF
TRBV28	NA	TRBJ2-2	NA	TGTGCCAGCAGTTTGATGGCAGGGAACACCGGGGAGCTGTTTTTT	CASSLMAGNTGELFF
TRBV6-1	NA	TRBJ2-3	TRBD2	TGTGCCAGCAGTGAAAGCGGGGGGGTCCCAGATACGCAGTATTTT	CASSESGGVPDTQYF
TRBV5-1	NA	TRBJ2-3	NA	TGCGCCAGTAGCCCCGGTCGGGGAAGCACAGATACGCAGTATTTT	CASSPGRGSTDTQYF
TRBV4-2	NA	TRBJ2-1	NA	TGTGCCAGCAGCCAAGTAGCGTCTAGCGTAGGCAATGAGCAGTTCTTC	CASSQVASSVGNEQFF
TRBV7-3	NA	TRBJ2-3	TRBD2	TGTGCCAGCAGCCCCGCTAGCGGGAGGGCCCTCCGTACGGCAGATACGCAGTATTTT	CASSPASGRALRTADTQYF
TRBV5-6	NA	TRBJ1-2	NA	TGTGCCAGCAGCTTACAGGGAGACTATGGCTACACCTTC	CASSLQGDYGYTF
TRBV5-6	NA	TRBJ2-1	TRBD1	TGTGCCAGCATGGGGACAGGGGTCGGGAATGAGCAGTTCTTC	CASMGTGVGNEQFF
TRBV6-6	NA	TRBJ2-7	TRBD1	TGTGCCAGCAGTCACCGGGACAGGGAACCCCAGCCGTACTTC	CASSHRDREPQPYF
TRBV6-1	NA	TRBJ1-3	NA	TGTGCCAGCAGTGAGTTGGGCGCAGGCTCGAACTCTGGAAACACCATATATTTT	CASSELGAGSNSGNTIYF
TRBV6-5	NA	TRBJ1-2	TRBD1	TGTGCCAGCACTCCCTTCCGTGGACAGGGGATTGGCTACACCTTC	CASTPFRGQGIGYTF